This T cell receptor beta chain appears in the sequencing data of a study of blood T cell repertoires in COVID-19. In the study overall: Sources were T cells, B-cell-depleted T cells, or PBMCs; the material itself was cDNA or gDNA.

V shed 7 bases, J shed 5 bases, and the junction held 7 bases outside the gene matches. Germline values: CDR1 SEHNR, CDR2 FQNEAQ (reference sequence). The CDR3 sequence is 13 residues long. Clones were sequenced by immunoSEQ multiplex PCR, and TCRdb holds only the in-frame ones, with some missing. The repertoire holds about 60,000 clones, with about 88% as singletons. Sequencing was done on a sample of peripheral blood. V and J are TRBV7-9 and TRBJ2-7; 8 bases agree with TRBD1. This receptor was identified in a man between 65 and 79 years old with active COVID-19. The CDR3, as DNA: TGTGCCAGCACCAACAGGGGGTGGGACGAGCAGTACTTC. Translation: CASTNRGWDEQYF.